Detailed here is one TCR beta chain. Its antigen target is currently unknown. No base qualities exist here, and no much larger clone lies one base off it. What the time point label conveys for this sample: baseline before first vaccination. The vaccinee samples were drawn from two UK trials, COV001 and COV002, one of which was a single-blind randomized controlled phase 2/3 trial testing AZD1222 (ChAdOx1 nCoV-19) in healthy adults. Trial participant PBMC samples were collected at day 0 and day 28 after the second dose for TCRbeta chain sequencing. The CDR3 regions of human TCRbeta chains were subjected to immunosequencing. The source study handled its data this way. Repertoire TCRs were checked for matches against a reference library of SARS-CoV-2-specific TCRs that had been generated using the MIRA antigen-specificity platform. Breadth meant the fraction of unique TCRs that were SARS-CoV-2-associated, whereas depth meant the fraction of total T cells that were SARS-CoV-2-associated. Each spike-specific TCR was assigned to its reactive spike region and to a CD4 or CD8 class using the MIRA data. Log10-transformed breadth and depth values were compared by one-way ANOVA with Sidak's multiple comparisons tests. This is the immuneACCESS table as TCRdb keeps it, with only in-frame sequences that have V and J called. A part of the clones is gone; compared with another copy, unresolved V genes explain less than half, and the rest is unexplained. For V, J and clone size, that table is used; D and trimming come from the DNA. The sample yields more than 150,000 clones; around 94% were counted once. The ten largest clones add up to less than 11% of the sample.

Deletion took 0 bases off V and 0 bases off J, with a span of 6 bases between the germline ends. The CDR3 sequence holds 15 residues, the cysteine and phenylalanine included. The retained sequence is limited to the CDR3, 45 bases, with the frame set at the first base. Per the germline V gene, SGHTA is the CDR1 and FQGNSA is the CDR2. These data come from a study of T cell responses to AZD1222 COVID-19 vaccine (dated by TCRdb to the early 2020s). Study-wide context: AZD1222 recipients whose second dose came at about 4 weeks and those whose second dose came at about 12 weeks were combined into one group, since spike-specific TCR depth and breadth did not differ between the two schedules. TCR sequencing covered over 230 trial participants: 207 given two doses of AZD1222 and 26 given two doses of MenACWY control vaccine. Enrollment into the trials was organized by age into subgroups of 18-55, 56-69 and 70-plus years, and those subgroups contained roughly 150, 30 and 60 TCR-sequenced participants, respectively.

Overall study outcomes, separate from this receptor: A significant rise in spike-specific TCR breadth and depth was observed after two AZD1222 doses relative to day 0 and relative to MenACWY recipients. Epitopes outside the regions mutated in the B.1.351 and B.1.1.7 variants were reportedly recognized by nearly half of the unique spike-specific TCRs. The vaccine-associated CD4 TCRs covered the entire spike protein, and the dominant responses fell in regions 160-218 and 743-854. Participants were mostly white British, with more females than males. The authors suggested clonal diversity may have been underestimated. The 56-69-year group was small, and its depth increase did not reach significance, likely because of low power. Because no day 14 peak-response samples were available, the repertoires could be characterized only after the peak T cell response. Conclusions about previously exposed vaccinees were limited because only a handful of AZD1222 recipients were SARS-CoV-2 seropositive at baseline.

This TCR was recovered from an adult in good health. Sequences were derived from peripheral blood, sampled on day 0 of AZD1222 vaccination. The V gene is TRBV7-2 and the J gene is TRBJ2-1, with no D gene named confidently. The CDR3 protein: CASSLAQSSYNEQFF. The DNA reads as follows: TGTGCCAGCAGCTTAGCACAGAGCTCCTACAATGAGCAGTTCTTC.